These 19 T cell receptor beta chains share one sample of origin, sequenced in a study of early T cells in non-severe SARS-CoV-2 infection. TCRdb passed the 5' RACE reads through MiXCR, listing each CDR3 protein once. The sample yields about 40,000 distinct CDR3 sequences, 6% to 9.5% seen once. Sequencing was performed on whole blood, taken at baseline. These receptors all stem from an adult who was a healthcare worker with PCR-confirmed SARS-CoV-2 infection or an uninfected control (not recorded which).

This clonotype was seen more than once but under ten times. This chain links TRBV19 with TRBJ1-6; possible D gene TRBD1, 5 bases. Germline V gene lookup returns CDR1 LNHDA and CDR2 SQIVND (reference sequence). This CDR3 is 14 amino acids long. Deletions cut 2 bases from V and 9 bases from J, with 11 bases between. In DNA form, the CDR3 reads TGTGCCAGTAGTATAAGGGGCGGGGCTTCACCCCTCCACTTT. It specifies CASSIRGGASPLHF.

This clonotype was counted between two and nine times. This sequence joins TRBV12-3 or TRBV12-4 and TRBJ2-3, with D perhaps TRBD2 (5 bases). The CDR3 runs 16 residues. V gave up 1 base and J gave up 0 bases, with 11 bases separating them. The CDR3 region has the DNA TGTGCCAGCAGTTTAGGACTACGGTCGAGCACAGATACGCAGTATTTT. Amino acid sequence: CASSLGLRSSTDTQYF.

The chain couples TRBV6-5 to TRBJ2-5; D could derive from TRBD1 or TRBD2 (5 bases each). V lost 7 bases and J lost 1, with 7 bases in between. There are 12 residues in the CDR3. The V gene's germline CDR1 is MNHEY and CDR2 SVGAGI. The CDR3 DNA sequence: TGTGCCAGCAAGGGACGCCAAGAGACCCAGTACTTC. Translating gives CASKGRQETQYF.

The chain joins TRBV5-6 to TRBJ1-2; 7 nucleotides agree with TRBD1. The CDR3 spans 13 residues. Germline V lookup: CDR1 SGHDT, CDR2 YYEEEE. V lost 4 bases, J lost 6 bases, and 6 bases stayed unmatched. CDR3 loop: CASSATGVHGYTF. The DNA for the CDR3 is TGTGCCAGCAGCGCAACAGGGGTTCATGGCTACACCTTC.

This clonotype was found a few times. This rearrangement joins TRBV28 to TRBJ2-7; possible D gene TRBD1, 5 bases. Trimming took 2 bases from V and 5 from J, leaving 16 bases between them. Germline assignment: CDR1 MDHEN and CDR2 SYDVKM. The CDR3 is 15 residues long. This chain's CDR3 is CASSLSGAGPHEQYF. CDR3 DNA: TGTGCCAGCAGTTTAAGTGGGGCAGGACCCCACGAGCAGTACTTC.

As concerns this clonotype: With a much larger clone just one base away, this may be a read error. The J gene is TRBJ2-3, the V gene TRBV4-1; D uncertain. Germline values: CDR1 MGHRA, CDR2 YSYEKL. This CDR3 comprises 16 residues. DNA for the CDR3: TGCCCCAGCAGCCAACTGAACGTTGGGTTCGCAGATACGCAGTATTTT. Amino acid sequence: CPSSQLNVGFADTQYF.

Here the CDR3 reads CASAGSGGELFF. The DNA of the CDR3 is TGTGCCAGCGCAGGGTCTGGTGGGGAGCTGTTTTTT. The rearrangement links TRBV6-5 to TRBJ2-2; a weak D match, TRBD1 (5 bases). The germline V and J ends were trimmed by 8 bases and 8 bases, with 12 bases remaining between them. Germline values: CDR1 MNHEY, CDR2 SVGAGI. This CDR3 region has 12 residues.

This clonotype was seen at least ten times. J is TRBJ1-1 and V is TRBV11-3; D is uncertain. This CDR3 contains 13 residues. Germline V CDR1 and CDR2: SGHNT, YENEEA. V was shortened by 4 bases and J by 6 bases, with 12 bases between the two germline ends. The CDR3 bases are TGTGCCAGCAGCTACGGGCCTACCGCTGAAGCTTTCTTT. It specifies CASSYGPTAEAFF.

This clonotype was found a few times. V is TRBV30 and J is TRBJ1-5, with D possibly matching TRBD1 (6 bases). The CDR3 extends over 13 amino acids. The ends were cut back, 3 bases at V and 5 bases at J, with 11 bases in the middle. CDR1 GTSNPN and CDR2 SVGIG come from the germline V gene (reference sequence). The CDR3 bases are TGTGCCTGGAGACAGGGAGGGGATCAGCCCCAGCATTTT. Its protein product is CAWRQGGDQPQHF.

There are many counts of this clonotype. This chain joins TRBV20-1 and TRBJ2-1; 9 nucleotides match TRBD2. Germline-derived CDR1 and CDR2 are DFQATT and SNEGSKA (reference sequence). CDR3 length: 16 amino acids. The V and J ends lost 0 bases and 5 bases, in that order; junction bases with no gene match: 8. CDR3 nucleotide sequence: TGCAGTGCTAGAGATATGGGACTAGCCGGAGACAATGAGCAGTTCTTC. Translation gives CSARDMGLAGDNEQFF.

This clonotype was found a few times. The V gene is TRBV19, the J gene TRBJ2-1, with D hard to call. This CDR3 has 15 amino acids. V lost 0 bases, J lost 3 bases, and 9 bases lay in between. Germline loops: CDR1 LNHDA, CDR2 SQIVND (reference sequence). The CDR3 is CASSIDGRIYNEQFF. The CDR3 region has the DNA TGTGCCAGTAGTATAGATGGGCGGATCTACAATGAGCAGTTCTTC.

This clonotype was found many times. The rearrangement links TRBV27 to TRBJ1-6; D gene ambiguous. Trimming stripped 4 bases from V and 14 bases from J, with 18 bases between. The germline gives CDR1 MNHEY, CDR2 SMNVEV (reference sequence). This CDR3 contains 14 residues. The DNA of the CDR3 is TGTGCCAGCAGTTCCTTTGACGGTGGTCCTTCCCTCCACTTT. Translated: CASSSFDGGPSLHF.

The chain uses TRBV10-1 and TRBJ2-5, with D hard to call. This CDR3 has 14 amino acids. The ends were cut back, 11 bases at V and 0 bases at J, with 16 bases in the middle. Germline CDR1 is WNHNN and CDR2 is SYGVQD (reference sequence). For the CDR3, the DNA is TGCGCCGCGGTGGCTACTATCTACCAAGAGACCCAGTACTTC. It encodes CAAVATIYQETQYF.

The V gene is TRBV30, the J gene TRBJ1-5, with D tentatively TRBD1 (5 bases). The V gene's germline CDR1 is GTSNPN and CDR2 SVGIG (reference sequence). V was shortened by 0 bases and J by 9 bases, with 15 bases between the two germline ends. This CDR3 contains 14 residues. CDR3 region: CAWSVGQGERPQHF. CDR3 DNA: TGTGCCTGGAGTGTCGGGCAGGGTGAAAGGCCCCAGCATTTT.

This clonotype was observed at least ten times. V gene TRBV7-9 combines with J gene TRBJ1-5; 9 bases map to TRBD1. There are 15 residues in the CDR3. With V trimmed by 6 bases and J by 3 bases, 6 bases remained unmatched. Germline loops: CDR1 SEHNR, CDR2 FQNEAQ (reference sequence). CDR3 sequence (DNA): TGTGCCAGCAGTTCGAGGACAGGGGACAATCAGCCCCAGCATTTT. It specifies CASSSRTGDNQPQHF.

The V and J genes are TRBV18 and TRBJ1-1, with D uncertain. V was shortened by 5 bases and J by 0 bases, with 13 bases between the two germline ends. This CDR3 region has 15 residues. Germline-derived CDR1 and CDR2 are KGHSH and LQKENI. For the CDR3, the DNA is TGTGCCAGCTCAGGGGATAGCTATTTGAACACTGAAGCTTTCTTT. It specifies CASSGDSYLNTEAFF. Using reference TRBV18 and TRBJ1-1 for the parts outside the CDR3, the full variable domain is NAGVMQNPRHLVRRRGQEARLRCSPMKGHSHVYWYRQLPEEGLKFMVYLQKENIIDESGMPKERFSAEFPKEGPSILRIQQVVRGDSAAYFCASSGDSYLNTEAFFGQGTRLTVV.

A remark on this clonotype: One base away lies a much larger clone, so this may be a sequencing read error. V usage is TRBV20-1 and J usage is TRBJ2-7; tentatively, D is TRBD1 (7 bases). The length of the CDR3 is 14 residues. Trimming pared 6 bases from V and 4 bases from J, leaving 19 bases between. Germline V gene sequence: CDR1 DFQATT, CDR2 SNEGSKA (reference sequence). CDR3: CSARLGQEGYEQYF. The CDR3 DNA reads as TGCAGTGCCAGATTAGGACAGGAGGGATACGAGCAGTACTTC.

This clonotype has only a few counts. The chain is built from TRBV2 and TRBJ2-5; D tentatively reads TRBD1 or TRBD2 (6 bases each). The CDR3 consists of 15 residues. Germline loops: CDR1 SNHLY, CDR2 FYNNEI. The V and J ends lost 8 bases and 7 bases respectively, with 23 bases between them. CDR3 nucleotide sequence: TGTGCCAGCGTTGAGGGGGGTCGGGAGACGGCGACCCAGTACTTC. Residues: CASVEGGRETATQYF.

The chain is built from TRBV20-1 and TRBJ2-7, with D unresolved. V was trimmed by 7 bases and J by 0 bases, leaving 10 bases between them. The V gene's germline CDR1 is DFQATT and CDR2 SNEGSKA (reference sequence). This CDR3 has 12 residues. DNA for the CDR3: TGCAGTGTTACCAGGCTCTCCTACGAGCAGTACTTC. Its translation is CSVTRLSYEQYF.